The TCR beta chain described here comes from a study of blood T cell repertoires in COVID-19. The wider study: There were acute and convalescent COVID-19 samples, and they came from the United States, Italy and Spain. PBMCs, B-cell-depleted T cells, or T cells were the source of the cDNA or gDNA that made up the material.

The CDR3 consists of 14 residues. Germline lookup yields CDR1 MDHEN and CDR2 SYDVKM. Trimming removed 4 bases at V and 8 bases at J, with 15 bases between. Per the original methods: It was from reference gene primer amplification that nucleated cell counts were estimated. TCRdb keeps only in-frame clones here, not all; method: immunoSEQ multiplex PCR. The DNA was the basis for D and trimming; V, J and clone size are from that table. Seen here are approximately 180,000 clones, 88% observed once, and the top ten hold roughly 6%. The sample comprised peripheral blood. J is TRBJ2-1 and V is TRBV28; tentatively, D is TRBD2 (6 bases). This clonotype was sampled from a man aged 40-49 years with active or convalescent COVID-19. The CDR3 coding sequence is TGTGCCAGCAGTTCTCCCGGAGGGTCCTATGAGCAGTTCTTC. This sequence encodes CASSSPGGSYEQFF.